This is a list of T cell receptor beta chains from one sample in a study of T cell responses to AZD1222 COVID-19 vaccine. The table came from immunoSEQ multiplex PCR; TCRdb's copy has only in-frame clones and leaves some out. The sample holds under 150,000 clones; roughly 92% are singletons and the top ten take around 1.1%. The sample consisted of peripheral blood, taken 28 days after the second AZD1222 dose. The receptors were gathered from an adult who received the AZD1222 COVID-19 vaccine. The CDR3 runs from the conserved cysteine through the conserved F or W. D genes are given only for firm matches. Size values are once, few and many counts, or a class for expanded clones, and some rows have none.

>few|-|TRBV2|TRBJ2-5
TGTGCCAGCAGGCAAGAGACCCAGTACTTC
CASRQETQYF
>-|-|TRBV13|TRBJ2-5
TGTGCCAGCAGCTTTAGGGCAGGTTGGGAGACCCAGTACTTC
CASSFRAGWETQYF
>-|-|TRBV28|TRBJ2-1
TGTGCCAGCACGGCGGGGATCGAATGGTTCTTC
CASTAGIEWFF
>-|-|TRBV28|TRBJ2-7
TGTGCCAGCAGTCCAAACAGGCCTGGGGAGCAGTACTTC
CASSPNRPGEQYF
>-|TRBD2|TRBV6-2/TRBV6-3|TRBJ2-1
TGTGCCAGCAGGCCTAGCGGGAACTCCTACAATGAGCAGTTCTTC
CASRPSGNSYNEQFF
>-|-|TRBV5-1|TRBJ2-7
TGCGCCAGCAGCTTGGGAGCGGCGTACGAGCAGTACTTC
CASSLGAAYEQYF
>-|TRBD1|TRBV2|TRBJ1-1
TGTGCCAACTCCGACAGGGTCACTGAAGCTTTCTTT
CANSDRVTEAFF
>-|-|TRBV9|TRBJ2-3
TGTGCCAGCAGCCCGAACCCCAATGGTGGGGCAGATACGCAGTATTTT
CASSPNPNGGADTQYF
>-|-|TRBV6-2/TRBV6-3|TRBJ1-4
TGTGCCAGCAGTTTCGGGGGGCGAACTAATGAAAAACTGTTTTTT
CASSFGGRTNEKLFF
>-|-|TRBV6-6|TRBJ2-2
TGTGCCAGCAGTTACTGGGGAGCTAACACCGGGGAGCTGTTTTTT
CASSYWGANTGELFF
>-|-|TRBV2|TRBJ2-7
TGTGCCAGCAGCGAGTTGCTGCAGTACTTC
CASSELLQYF
>-|TRBD2|TRBV5-1|TRBJ2-7
TGCGCCAGCAGCATGGGACTAGCGGGAGTTAGGTACGAGCAGTACTTC
CASSMGLAGVRYEQYF
>-|TRBD1|TRBV7-8|TRBJ1-5
TGTGCCAGCAGCTTAGGGCAGGGGGGATTTCAATACGGCAATCAGCCCCAGCATTTT
CASSLGQGGFQYGNQPQHF
>-|-|TRBV5-1|TRBJ1-1
TGCGCCAGCAGCTTGAATGGGGGCACTGAAGCTTTCTTT
CASSLNGGTEAFF
>few|-|TRBV6-5|TRBJ1-1
TGTGCCAGCAGATCGACCGGTAACACTGAAGCTTTCTTT
CASRSTGNTEAFF
>-|-|TRBV11-1|TRBJ2-7
TGTGCCAGCAGCATACGAGGACGGGTGAGCTCCTACGAGCAGTACTTC
CASSIRGRVSSYEQYF
>-|TRBD1|TRBV30|TRBJ1-2
TGTGCCTGGAGTGTACTAGGGACAGAGACTTCTGGCTACACCTTC
CAWSVLGTETSGYTF
>once|-|TRBV30|TRBJ1-1
TGTGCCTGGAGTGTCGGACAGCTGAACACTGAAGCTTTCTTT
CAWSVGQLNTEAFF
>-|-|TRBV11-2|TRBJ2-2
TGTGCCAGCAGCTTTGGCGGGGACACCGGGGAGCTGTTTTTT
CASSFGGDTGELFF
>-|-|TRBV5-8|TRBJ1-1
TGTGCCAGCAGCTTGGGTGGCCCGCTTGACGTTGAAGCTTTCTTT
CASSLGGPLDVEAFF
>once|TRBD1|TRBV10-3|TRBJ1-4
TGTGCCATCAGACAACAGGGGACAACTAATGAAAAACTGTTTTTT
CAIRQQGTTNEKLFF
>-|-|TRBV3-1/TRBV3-2|TRBJ2-5
TGTGCCAGCAGCCAAGAGGACAGAGGGGGGTTCCAAGAGACCCAGTACTTC
CASSQEDRGGFQETQYF
>-|TRBD2|TRBV18|TRBJ2-3
TGTGCCAGCTCACCCCTTCTTACGGCGGGAGGGCAGGATACGCAGTATTTT
CASSPLLTAGGQDTQYF
>-|-|TRBV29-1|TRBJ1-2
TGCAGCGCCGGACTCGACTATGGCTACACCTTC
CSAGLDYGYTF
>-|-|TRBV2|TRBJ1-4
TGTGCCAGCAAGGTGGCAGTTAATGAAAAACTGTTTTTT
CASKVAVNEKLFF
>-|TRBD1|TRBV29-1|TRBJ2-7
TGCAGCGCTAGGGACAGCTCCTACGAGCAGTACTTC
CSARDSSYEQYF
>-|TRBD2|TRBV7-2|TRBJ2-1
TGTGCCAGCAGCTTAGACCTTACTAGCGGGGCAAACAATGAGCAGTTCTTC
CASSLDLTSGANNEQFF
>once|TRBD2|TRBV10-2|TRBJ2-7
TGCGCCAGCAGTGCCGGACTAGCGGGGGGCCAAGAGCAGTACTTC
CASSAGLAGGQEQYF
>-|TRBD1|TRBV27|TRBJ1-2
TGTGCCAGCAGTACCCGGACAGGGTTGGACTATGGCTACACCTTC
CASSTRTGLDYGYTF
>-|TRBD2|TRBV2|TRBJ2-7
TGTGCCAGCAGTTGGGACTACCGGGAGGAGCAGTACTTC
CASSWDYREEQYF
>-|TRBD1|TRBV7-2|TRBJ1-2
TGTGCCAGCAGCTTAGGGACAGGGGGGTATGGCTACACCTTC
CASSLGTGGYGYTF
>-|-|TRBV27|TRBJ1-5
TGTGCCAGCGACCCTTTGGGGTATAGCAATCAGCCCCAGCATTTT
CASDPLGYSNQPQHF
>-|-|TRBV6-5|TRBJ2-3
TGTGCCAGCAGTTATGCCGGGACTCGTCCGCAGTATTTT
CASSYAGTRPQYF
>-|-|TRBV6-2/TRBV6-3|TRBJ2-5
TGTGCCAGCAGTTACGTACCCACGGTGAGGGAGACCCAGTACTTC
CASSYVPTVRETQYF
>-|TRBD1|TRBV2|TRBJ1-1
TGTGCCAGCAGACAGGGGAGCACTGAAGCTTTCTTT
CASRQGSTEAFF
>-|-|TRBV7-3|TRBJ2-2
TGTGCCAGCAGCCCGCAGGGGGGGGCGTCGAACACCGGGGAGCTGTTTTTT
CASSPQGGASNTGELFF
>-|TRBD2|TRBV9|TRBJ2-1
TGTGCCAGCAGCGTAACTAGCGGGCTGAATGAGCAGTTCTTC
CASSVTSGLNEQFF
>-|-|TRBV30|TRBJ1-4
TGTGCCTGGAGAATGGGGTACAATGAAAAACTGTTTTTT
CAWRMGYNEKLFF
>-|-|TRBV21-1|TRBJ2-1
TGTGCCAGCATCTACAGGGGGACCTCCTACAATGAGCAGTTCTTC
CASIYRGTSYNEQFF
>-|-|TRBV10-2|TRBJ2-7
TGCGCCAGCAGTGAGTGGGGATCTTCCTACGAGCAGTACTTC
CASSEWGSSYEQYF
>-|TRBD1|TRBV5-1|TRBJ2-7
TGCGCCAGGAGATCCCAAAATGACAGGGTCCGCCGCGGGCAGTACTTC
CARRSQNDRVRRGQYF
>-|-|TRBV5-4|TRBJ2-5
TGTGCCAGCAGCTTAGCGGGTATACAAGAGACCCAGTACTTC
CASSLAGIQETQYF
>-|-|TRBV12-1|TRBJ1-4
TGTGCCAGCAGCTTTAGGGACAGCCCTCAAATCAATGAAAAACTGTTTTTT
CASSFRDSPQINEKLFF
>-|TRBD1|TRBV3-1/TRBV3-2|TRBJ1-2
TGTGCCAGCAGCCAAGGACAGGGGTCTAGTGGCTACACCTTC
CASSQGQGSSGYTF
>-|-|TRBV11-2|TRBJ2-1
TGTGCCAGCAGCTGGATCGGGGCCTACAATGAGCAGTTCTTC
CASSWIGAYNEQFF
>-|TRBD2|TRBV13|TRBJ2-3
TGTGCCAGCAGCTTAACAGCGGGGGTGGGTACGCAGTATTTT
CASSLTAGVGTQYF
>-|TRBD1|TRBV7-3|TRBJ2-7
TGTGCCAGCAGCTTAACCGGACAGGGATACGAGCAGTACTTC
CASSLTGQGYEQYF
>-|-|TRBV11-3|TRBJ2-7
TGTGCCAGCAGCTTATCCAGGGGCTTTCGAGAGCAGTACTTC
CASSLSRGFREQYF